This TCR beta chain is from a study of T cells in Graves' hyperthyroidism and ophthalmopathy. Overall study: Pretreatment peripheral blood was obtained at initial diagnosis.

Authors of the study amplified TCR beta CDR3 regions from RNA transcripts. The TCR CDR3 was amplified in a first-round RT-PCR using the HTBI primer set. TCRdb recomputed calls from the multiplex PCR reads with MiXCR, one row per CDR3 protein. Among about 350,000 distinct CDR3 sequences, 15% to 20% were seen once, and the ten largest hold about 14%. This clonotype has more than one count but fewer than ten. Antigen specificity is unknown. Notes on the study in general: Model output signaled ophthalmopathy a median 6.5 months ahead of onset.

With 2 bases clipped from V and 1 base from J, the junction kept 19 bases outside the gene matches. This CDR3 is built from 20 residues. CDR1 is SGHTA and CDR2 is FQGNSA in the germline V gene. It was uncontrolled infection, other autoimmune disease, pregnancy or lactation that excluded patients. Diagnostic assessment was based on clinical symptoms, serum thyroxine and TRAb, thyroid ultrasound and orbital computed tomography. This chain uses TRBV7-2 with TRBJ1-1, with 7 nucleotides matching TRBD1. The material sequenced was blood. The source of this sequence is a woman in her forties with Graves' ophthalmopathy. For the CDR3, the DNA is TGTGCCAGCAGCTTATTCTTCAGGGGGGAAAACCTATCGGAGAACACTGAAGCTTTCTTT. The encoded protein is CASSLFFRGENLSENTEAFF.